This entry concerns a single T cell receptor (beta chain). Primers for the PCR totalled 60 Vbeta and 13 Jbeta. Generated by immunoSEQ multiplex PCR, the TCRdb table keeps only in-frame clones and is missing some. This sample carries just over 80,000 clones, about 78% of them seen once, and the ten largest clones take under 7%. This CDR3 has 14 residues. The germline V gene encodes CDR1 MDHEN and CDR2 SYDVKM. The V segment lost 5 bases and the J segment 1 base; nucleotides outside the gene matches: 5. This record comes from a study of cytomegalovirus exposure and HLA in healthy donors. This chain uses TRBV28 with TRBJ2-7; 7 nucleotides agree with TRBD1. The sequence was collected from a man aged 18 to 35 in good health and CMV-seropositive. Sequencing input: PBMCs. CDR3 region: CASSIQGWSYEQYF. The CDR3 DNA reads as TGTGCCAGCAGTATACAGGGGTGGTCCTACGAGCAGTACTTC.